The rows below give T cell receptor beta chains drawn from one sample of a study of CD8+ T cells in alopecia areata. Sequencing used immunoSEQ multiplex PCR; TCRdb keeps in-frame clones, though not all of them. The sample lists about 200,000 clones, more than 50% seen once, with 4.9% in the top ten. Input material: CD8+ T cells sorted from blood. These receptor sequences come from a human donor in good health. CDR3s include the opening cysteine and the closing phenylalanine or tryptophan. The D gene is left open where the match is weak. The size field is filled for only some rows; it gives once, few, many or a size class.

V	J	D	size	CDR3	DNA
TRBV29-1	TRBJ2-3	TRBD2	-	CSVAGTSGGGSTDTQYF	TGCAGCGTTGCAGGGACTAGCGGGGGGGGAAGCACAGATACGCAGTATTTT
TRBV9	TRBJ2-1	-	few	CASSVARLNNEQFF	TGTGCCAGCAGCGTAGCTAGGCTTAACAATGAGCAGTTCTTC
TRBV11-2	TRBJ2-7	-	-	CASSLGLPYEQYF	TGTGCCAGCAGCTTAGGTCTCCCCTACGAGCAGTACTTC
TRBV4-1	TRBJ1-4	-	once	CASSQARTATNEKLFF	TGCGCCAGCAGCCAAGCTCGGACAGCAACTAATGAAAAACTGTTTTTT
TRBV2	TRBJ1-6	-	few	CASSGERTYNSPLHF	TGTGCCAGCAGTGGAGAGAGGACCTATAATTCACCCCTCCACTTT
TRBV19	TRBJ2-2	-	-	CASSPWQGGTGELFF	TGTGCCAGTAGCCCCTGGCAAGGGGGAACCGGGGAGCTGTTTTTT
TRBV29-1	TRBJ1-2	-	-	CSVDLADEHYGYTF	TGCAGCGTTGATCTGGCAGATGAGCATTATGGCTACACCTTC
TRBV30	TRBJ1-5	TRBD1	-	CAWSAGGGNQPQHF	TGTGCCTGGAGTGCAGGGGGCGGCAATCAGCCCCAGCATTTT
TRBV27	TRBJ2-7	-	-	CASSLRGAEAYEQYF	TGTGCCAGCAGTTTACGGGGCGCGGAAGCCTACGAGCAGTACTTC
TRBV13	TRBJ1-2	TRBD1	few	CASSPTTGGYGYTF	TGTGCCAGCAGCCCGACGACAGGGGGCTATGGCTACACCTTC
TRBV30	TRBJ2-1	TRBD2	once	CAWSGHAGGNEQFF	TGTGCCTGGAGTGGTCATGCGGGGGGCAATGAGCAGTTCTTC
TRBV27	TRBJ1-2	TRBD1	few	CASSLDREAYGYTF	TGTGCCAGCAGCCTGGACAGGGAAGCTTATGGCTACACCTTC
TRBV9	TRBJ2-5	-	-	CASSVAGVQETQYF	TGTGCCAGCAGCGTAGCTGGGGTTCAAGAGACCCAGTACTTC
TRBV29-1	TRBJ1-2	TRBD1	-	CSVDNSGTGEYYGYTF	TGCAGCGTGGATAATTCCGGGACAGGTGAATACTATGGCTACACCTTC
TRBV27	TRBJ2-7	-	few	CASSSQYEQYF	TGTGCCAGCAGTAGCCAGTACGAGCAGTACTTC